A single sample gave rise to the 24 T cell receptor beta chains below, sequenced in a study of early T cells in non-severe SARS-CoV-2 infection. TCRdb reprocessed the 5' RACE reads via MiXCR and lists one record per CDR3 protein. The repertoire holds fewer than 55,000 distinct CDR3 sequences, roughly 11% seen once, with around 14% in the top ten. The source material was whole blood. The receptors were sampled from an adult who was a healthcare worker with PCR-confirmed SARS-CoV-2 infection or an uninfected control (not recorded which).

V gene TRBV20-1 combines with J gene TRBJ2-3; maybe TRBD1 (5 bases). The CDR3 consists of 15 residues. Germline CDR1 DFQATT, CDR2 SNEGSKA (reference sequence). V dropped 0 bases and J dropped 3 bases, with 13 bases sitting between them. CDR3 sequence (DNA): TGCAGTGCTAGAGATCTATCCAGGGTAACAGATACGCAGTATTTT. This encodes CSARDLSRVTDTQYF.

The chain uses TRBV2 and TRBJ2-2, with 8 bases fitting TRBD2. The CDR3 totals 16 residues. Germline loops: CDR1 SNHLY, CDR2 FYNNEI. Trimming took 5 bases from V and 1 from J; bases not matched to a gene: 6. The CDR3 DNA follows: TGTGCCAGCAGTACTACTAGCGGACAGAACACCGGGGAGCTGTTTTTT. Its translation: CASSTTSGQNTGELFF.

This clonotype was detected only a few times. CDR3 amino acids: CASSNTDRDEQFF. CDR3 in DNA: TGTGCCAGCAGCAACACTGACAGAGATGAGCAGTTCTTC. The gene calls are TRBV7-6 and TRBJ2-1; perhaps TRBD1 as D (5 bases). This CDR3 region has 13 residues. V was cut by 5 bases and J by 8 bases, with 13 bases left in between. CDR1 and CDR2 from the germline V gene are SGHVS and FNYEAQ.

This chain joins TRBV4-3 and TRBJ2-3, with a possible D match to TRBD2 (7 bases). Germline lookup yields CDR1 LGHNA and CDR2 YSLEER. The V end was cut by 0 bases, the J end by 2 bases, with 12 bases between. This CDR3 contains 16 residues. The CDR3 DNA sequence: TGCGCCAGCAGCCAAGAGTTTGCGGGGGCCACAGATACGCAGTATTTT. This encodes CASSQEFAGATDTQYF.

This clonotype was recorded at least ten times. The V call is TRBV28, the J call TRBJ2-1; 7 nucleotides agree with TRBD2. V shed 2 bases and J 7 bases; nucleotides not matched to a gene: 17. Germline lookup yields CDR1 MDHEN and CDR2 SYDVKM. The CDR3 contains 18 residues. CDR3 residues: CASSLLVGGGSSRNEQFF. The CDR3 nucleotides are TGTGCCAGCAGTTTACTGGTGGGAGGCGGGAGCTCCCGGAATGAGCAGTTCTTC.

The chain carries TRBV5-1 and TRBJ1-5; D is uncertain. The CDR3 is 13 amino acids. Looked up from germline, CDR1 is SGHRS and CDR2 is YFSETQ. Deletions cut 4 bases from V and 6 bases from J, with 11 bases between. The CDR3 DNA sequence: TGCGCCAGCAGCATCGGACTGAGTCAGCCCCAGCATTTT. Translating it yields CASSIGLSQPQHF.

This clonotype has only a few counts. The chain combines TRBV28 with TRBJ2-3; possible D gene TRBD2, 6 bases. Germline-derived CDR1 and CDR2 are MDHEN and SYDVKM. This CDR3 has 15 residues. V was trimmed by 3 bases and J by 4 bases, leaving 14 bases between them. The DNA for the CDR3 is TGTGCCAGCAGTTTGCGCGGGATACAGGCAGATACGCAGTATTTT. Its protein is CASSLRGIQADTQYF.

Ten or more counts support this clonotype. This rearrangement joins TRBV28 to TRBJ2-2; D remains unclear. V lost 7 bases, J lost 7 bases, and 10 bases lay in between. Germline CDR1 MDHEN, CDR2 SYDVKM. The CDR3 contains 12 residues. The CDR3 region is CASNFGVGELFF. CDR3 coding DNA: TGTGCCAGCAATTTTGGTGTCGGGGAGCTGTTTTTT.

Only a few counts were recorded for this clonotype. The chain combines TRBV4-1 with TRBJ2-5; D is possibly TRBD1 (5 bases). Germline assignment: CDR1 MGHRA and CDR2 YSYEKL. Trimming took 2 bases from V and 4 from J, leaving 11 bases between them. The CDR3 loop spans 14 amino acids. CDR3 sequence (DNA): TGCGCCAGCAGCCAATCAGGGTTAAGAGAGACCCAGTACTTC. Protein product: CASSQSGLRETQYF.

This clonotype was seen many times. In DNA form, the CDR3 reads TGTGCCAGCAGTTGGGGGACAGGGAGCTCCTACAATGAGCAGTTCTTC. Translated: CASSWGTGSSYNEQFF. V and J are TRBV6-2 or TRBV6-3 and TRBJ2-1, with 9 nucleotides matching TRBD1. The CDR3 has 16 amino acids. Germline CDR1 and CDR2: MNHEY and SVGEGT. The V gene end was trimmed by 4 bases and the J gene end by 0 bases; junction bases not matched to a gene: 4.

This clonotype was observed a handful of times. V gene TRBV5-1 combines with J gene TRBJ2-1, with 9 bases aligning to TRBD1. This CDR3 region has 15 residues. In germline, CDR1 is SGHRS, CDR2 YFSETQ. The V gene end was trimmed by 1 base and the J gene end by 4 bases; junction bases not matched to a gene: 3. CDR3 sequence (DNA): TGCGCCAGCAGCTTGAGGACAGGGGCTTACAATGAGCAGTTCTTC. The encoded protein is CASSLRTGAYNEQFF.

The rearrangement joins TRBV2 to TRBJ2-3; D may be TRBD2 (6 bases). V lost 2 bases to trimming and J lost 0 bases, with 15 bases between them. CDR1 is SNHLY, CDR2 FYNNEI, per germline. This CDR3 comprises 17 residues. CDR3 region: CASSERRFRGSTDTQYF. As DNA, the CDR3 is TGTGCCAGCAGTGAACGCCGGTTCCGGGGGAGCACAGATACGCAGTATTTT.

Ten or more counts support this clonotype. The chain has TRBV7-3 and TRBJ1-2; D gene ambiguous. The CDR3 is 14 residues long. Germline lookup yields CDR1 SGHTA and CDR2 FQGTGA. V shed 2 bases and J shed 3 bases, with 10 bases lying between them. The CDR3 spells CASSLLTRDYGYTF. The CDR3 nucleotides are TGTGCCAGCAGCTTACTTACCAGAGACTATGGCTACACCTTC.

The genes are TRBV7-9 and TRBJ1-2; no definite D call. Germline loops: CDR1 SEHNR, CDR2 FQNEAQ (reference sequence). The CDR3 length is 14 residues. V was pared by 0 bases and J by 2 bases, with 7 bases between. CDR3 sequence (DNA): TGTGCCAGCAGCTTAGCCCCAGAGAACTATGGCTACACCTTC. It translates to CASSLAPENYGYTF.

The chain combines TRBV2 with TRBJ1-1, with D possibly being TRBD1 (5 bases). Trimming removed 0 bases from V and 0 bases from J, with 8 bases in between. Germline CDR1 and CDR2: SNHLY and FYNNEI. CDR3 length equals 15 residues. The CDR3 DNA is TGTGCCAGCAGTGAAGCGGACATCGTGAACACTGAAGCTTTCTTT. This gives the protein CASSEADIVNTEAFF.

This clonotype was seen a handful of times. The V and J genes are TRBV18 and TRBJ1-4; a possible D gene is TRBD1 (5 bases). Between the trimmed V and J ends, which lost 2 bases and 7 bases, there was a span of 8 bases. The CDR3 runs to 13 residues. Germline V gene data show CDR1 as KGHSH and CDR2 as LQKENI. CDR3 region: CASSPRGSEKLFF. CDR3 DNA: TGTGCCAGCTCACCAAGGGGTAGTGAAAAACTGTTTTTT.

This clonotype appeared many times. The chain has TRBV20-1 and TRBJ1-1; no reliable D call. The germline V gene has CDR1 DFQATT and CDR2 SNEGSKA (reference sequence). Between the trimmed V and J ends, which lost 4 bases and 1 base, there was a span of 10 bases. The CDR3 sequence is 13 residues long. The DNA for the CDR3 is TGCAGTGCTACGGAGCAGGCGAACACTGAAGCTTTCTTT. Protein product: CSATEQANTEAFF.

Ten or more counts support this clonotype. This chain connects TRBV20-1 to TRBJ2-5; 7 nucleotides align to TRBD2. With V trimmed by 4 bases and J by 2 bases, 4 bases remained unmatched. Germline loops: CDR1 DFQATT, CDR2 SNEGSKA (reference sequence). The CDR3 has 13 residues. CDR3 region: CSATPSGQETQYF. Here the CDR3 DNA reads TGCAGTGCTACTCCTAGCGGACAAGAGACCCAGTACTTC.

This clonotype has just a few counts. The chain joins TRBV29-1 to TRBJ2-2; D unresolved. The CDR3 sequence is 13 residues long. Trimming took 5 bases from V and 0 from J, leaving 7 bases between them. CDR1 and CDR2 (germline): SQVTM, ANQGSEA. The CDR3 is CSVYSPNTGELFF. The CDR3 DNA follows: TGCAGCGTTTACAGCCCGAACACCGGGGAGCTGTTTTTT.

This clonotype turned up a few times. Written as DNA, the CDR3 is TGTGCCAGCAGCTTAGGACTCTCTCGTGGCTACACCTTC. Its translation is CASSLGLSRGYTF. The rearrangement uses TRBV11-2 and TRBJ1-2, with D unclear. Germline V gene lookup returns CDR1 SGHAT and CDR2 FQNNGV. The CDR3 is 13 residues long. V lost 1 base, J lost 7 bases, and 10 bases lay in between.

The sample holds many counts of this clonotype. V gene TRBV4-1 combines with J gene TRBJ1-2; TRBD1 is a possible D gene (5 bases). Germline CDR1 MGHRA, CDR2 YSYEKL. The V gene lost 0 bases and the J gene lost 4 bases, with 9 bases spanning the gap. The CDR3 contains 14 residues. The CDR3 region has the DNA TGCGCCAGCAGCCAAGATTATAGGGGCTATGGCTACACCTTC. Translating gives CASSQDYRGYGYTF.

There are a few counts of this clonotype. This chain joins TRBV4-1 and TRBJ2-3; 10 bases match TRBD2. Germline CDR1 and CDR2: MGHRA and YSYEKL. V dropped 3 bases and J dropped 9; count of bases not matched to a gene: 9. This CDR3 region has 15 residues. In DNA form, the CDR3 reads TGCGCCAGCAGCCATGGAGCGGGGGGGCTTGGAACGCAGTATTTT. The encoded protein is CASSHGAGGLGTQYF.

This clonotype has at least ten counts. In DNA, the CDR3 is TGTGCCAGCAGCTTGGGCGGCTCTGGAAACACCATATATTTT. Its translation is CASSLGGSGNTIYF. The rearrangement links TRBV5-6 to TRBJ1-3; D remains ambiguous. The CDR3 has 14 residues. In germline, CDR1 is SGHDT, CDR2 YYEEEE. Trimming removed 0 bases at V and 0 bases at J, with 4 bases between.

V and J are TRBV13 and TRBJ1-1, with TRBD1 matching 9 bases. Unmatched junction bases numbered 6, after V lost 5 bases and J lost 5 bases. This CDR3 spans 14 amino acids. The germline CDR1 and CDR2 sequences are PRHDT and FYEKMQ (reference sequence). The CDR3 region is CASSEQGARTEAFF. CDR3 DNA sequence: TGTGCCAGCAGCGAACAGGGGGCGAGGACTGAAGCTTTCTTT.